What follows describes a single T cell receptor beta chain. This record belongs to a study of blood T cell repertoires in COVID-19. Study as a whole: Samples representing acute and convalescent COVID-19 were sourced from the United States, Italy and Spain.

This CDR3 has 16 residues. The ends lost 4 bases at V and 2 bases at J; junction bases unmatched: 9. The germline CDR1 and CDR2 sequences are MNHEY and SMNVEV (reference sequence). Only in-frame clones appear in the TCRdb table, and some are missing; sequencing was by immunoSEQ multiplex PCR. The sample contains approximately 110,000 clones, roughly 75% of which appear only once. The material sequenced was peripheral blood. The origin of this receptor is a human donor in a cohort sampled during active or convalescent COVID-19. The genes are TRBV27 and TRBJ1-2; 8 bases align to TRBD1. DNA of the CDR3: TGTGCCAGCAGTTCCCATGGACAGGGAAAAAACTATGGCTACACCTTC. Its translation is CASSSHGQGKNYGYTF.